This T cell receptor beta chain was recovered during a study of T-cell reconstitution after alpha-beta-depleted transplantation in children. The germline V and J ends were trimmed by 1 base and 2 bases, with 13 bases remaining between them. The CDR3 is made up of 15 amino acids. Per the germline V gene, CDR1 is SGHRS and CDR2 is YFSETQ. This clonotype was seen many times. Its antigen is unidentified. Library preparation (for TCRbeta) was performed with unique molecular identifiers. A single record per CDR3 protein comes from TCRdb applying MiXCR to the PCR reads. Found here are almost 500,000 distinct CDR3 sequences, roughly a tenth of them singletons; the top ten hold roughly 2%. Overall study findings and caveats: Some patients showed high day-60 TCRbeta diversity, which derived from surviving recipient T cells and thymic progenitors. Counts and diversity of T cells one year after transplant came mostly from newly produced T cells.

Sequencing used PBMCs, obtained before TCRalphabeta/CD19-depleted stem cell transplant. The TCR was taken from a child aged 2 to 10 with inherited bone marrow failure, due to receive a stem cell transplant. J is TRBJ2-7 and V is TRBV5-1; the D gene is possibly TRBD2 (6 bases). CDR3 amino acids: CASSLWWGTPYEQYF. CDR3 DNA sequence: TGCGCCAGCAGCTTGTGGTGGGGGACTCCCTACGAGCAGTACTTC.